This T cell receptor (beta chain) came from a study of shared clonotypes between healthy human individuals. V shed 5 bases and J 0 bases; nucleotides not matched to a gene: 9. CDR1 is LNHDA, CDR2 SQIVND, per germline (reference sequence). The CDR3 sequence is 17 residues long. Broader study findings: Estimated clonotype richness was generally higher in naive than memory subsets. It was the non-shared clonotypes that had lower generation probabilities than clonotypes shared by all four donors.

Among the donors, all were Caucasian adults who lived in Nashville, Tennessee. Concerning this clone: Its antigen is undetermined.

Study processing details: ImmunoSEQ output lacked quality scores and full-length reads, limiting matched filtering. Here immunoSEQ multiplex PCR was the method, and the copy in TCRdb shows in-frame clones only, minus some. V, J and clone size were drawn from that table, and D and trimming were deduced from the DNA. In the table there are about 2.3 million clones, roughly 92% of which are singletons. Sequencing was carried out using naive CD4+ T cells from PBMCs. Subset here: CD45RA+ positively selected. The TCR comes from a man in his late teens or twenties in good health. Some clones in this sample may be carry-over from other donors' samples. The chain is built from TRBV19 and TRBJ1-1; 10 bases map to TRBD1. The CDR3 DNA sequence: TGTGCCAGTAGTGCCCGGGACAGGGGCTCGGTGAACACTGAAGCTTTCTTT. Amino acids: CASSARDRGSVNTEAFF.